A single sample gave rise to the 20 T cell receptor beta chains below, sequenced in a study of vaccination effects on CD4 cells after COVID-19. Clones were sequenced by immunoSEQ multiplex PCR, and TCRdb holds only the in-frame ones, with some missing. The sample consists of about 27,000 clones, approximately 75% of them appearing once. These receptors have no known antigen. Ahead of sequencing, the ViraFEST assay grew antigen-specific CD4+ T cells using viral peptide pools. On approximately day 9 of culture, CD4+ T cells were separated out. None of these healthy vaccinees had been infected with SARS-CoV-2 before vaccination. The sequencing used CD4+ T cells from PBMCs cultured with SARS-CoV-2 spike peptides, collected before COVID-19 vaccination. These receptors all stem from a human donor who received a COVID-19 vaccine.

The gene calls are TRBV9 and TRBJ2-3, with 7 bases lining up with TRBD2. The V gene end was trimmed by 4 bases and the J gene end by 4 bases; junction bases not matched to a gene: 15. The CDR3 is 17 amino acids. CDR1 and CDR2 (germline): SGDLS, YYNGEE. The CDR3 DNA reads as TGTGCCAGCAGCACCCGACCCGGACTAGAGATCGCAGATACGCAGTATTTT. It translates to CASSTRPGLEIADTQYF.

J is TRBJ2-5 and V is TRBV10-3, with 7 bases identical to TRBD1. Germline CDR1 is ENHRY and CDR2 is SYGVKD. CDR3 length: 13 amino acids. The J segment lost 2 bases and the V segment lost 7 bases, leaving 4 bases of the junction unmatched. CDR3: CAINQGVQETQYF. The CDR3 coding sequence is TGTGCCATCAATCAGGGGGTACAAGAGACCCAGTACTTC.

This clone came up once. The V and J genes are TRBV18 and TRBJ2-1; 11 bases are shared with TRBD2. The CDR3 sequence is 15 residues long. V shed 1 base, J shed 9 bases, and the junction held 5 bases outside the gene matches. Germline V gene sequence: CDR1 KGHSH, CDR2 LQKENI. CDR3 nucleotides: TGTGCCAGCTCACCACGGCTAGCGGGAGGCTCTGAGCAGTTCTTC. Translation: CASSPRLAGGSEQFF.

This sequence joins TRBV5-1 and TRBJ1-1; 7 positions match TRBD1. This CDR3 is 12 amino acids long. V lost 2 bases to trimming and J lost 13 bases; unmatched junction nucleotides: 8. Germline values: CDR1 SGHRS, CDR2 YFSETQ. DNA of the CDR3: TGCGCCAGCAGCTTAAACCAGGGGGGGGGTTTCTTT. It codes for CASSLNQGGGFF.

The chain has TRBV5-1 and TRBJ2-6, with unresolved D. Germline CDR1 SGHRS, CDR2 YFSETQ. V lost 4 bases to trimming and J lost 2 bases, with 7 bases between them. The CDR3 has 14 amino acids. CDR3 nucleotide sequence: TGCGCCAGCAGCCTCAATACTGGGGCCAACGTCCTGACTTTC. Translation: CASSLNTGANVLTF.

The J gene is TRBJ2-7, the V gene TRBV15; TRBD2 might be the D (6 bases). This CDR3 is built from 16 residues. The V gene lost 0 bases and the J gene lost 5 bases, with 17 bases spanning the gap. CDR1 and CDR2 from the germline V gene are LNHNV and YYDKDF (reference sequence). CDR3 loop: CATSRDSSLGGHEQYF. The CDR3 coding sequence is TGTGCCACCAGCAGAGATAGTTCCCTAGGAGGGCACGAGCAGTACTTC. The variable domain in full, completed from reference TRBV15 and TRBJ2-7, reads DAMVIQNPRYQVTQFGKPVTLSCSQTLNHNVMYWYQQKSSQAPKLLFHYYDKDFNNEADTPDNFQSRRPNTSFCFLDIRSPGLGDTAMYLCATSRDSSLGGHEQYFGPGTRLTVT.

This chain links TRBV6-4 with TRBJ2-7; D uncertain. CDR3 size: 11 residues. The germline V and J ends were trimmed by 2 bases and 6 bases, with 5 bases remaining between them. Looked up from germline, CDR1 is MRHNA and CDR2 is SNTAGT. CDR3 bases: TGTGCCAGCAGTGACGCTATCGAGCAGTACTTC. Translated: CASSDAIEQYF.

Here the CDR3 reads CSVGDGGMQPQHF. Written as DNA, the CDR3 is TGCAGCGTGGGGGACGGCGGAATGCAGCCCCAGCATTTT. The rearrangement joins TRBV29-1 to TRBJ1-5, with D possibly matching TRBD1 (5 bases). The CDR3 contains 13 residues. Trimming left V 6 bases short and J 7 bases short, with 16 bases between. Germline assignment: CDR1 SQVTM and CDR2 ANQGSEA.

V is TRBV19 and J is TRBJ1-5, with TRBD1 matching 8 bases. From germline, CDR1 is LNHDA and CDR2 SQIVND (reference sequence). This CDR3 is 14 amino acids long. V shed 5 bases and J 2 bases; nucleotides not matched to a gene: 2. CDR3 sequence (DNA): TGTGCCAGTAGTGACAGGGGTGGCAATCAGCCCCAGCATTTT. Translated: CASSDRGGNQPQHF.

This rearrangement joins TRBV27 to TRBJ1-6; 9 bases match TRBD1. This CDR3 has 16 amino acids. CDR1 and CDR2 (germline): MNHEY, SMNVEV (reference sequence). Trimming at V came to 6 bases and at J to 13 bases, leaving 16 bases not matched to a gene. The CDR3 loop is CASSPMTGGSGVPLHF. In nucleotides, the CDR3 is TGTGCCAGCAGCCCTATGACAGGGGGAAGCGGTGTCCCCCTCCACTTT.

The chain links TRBV7-9 to TRBJ1-4; no reliable D call. Germline CDR1 is SEHNR and CDR2 is FQNEAQ (reference sequence). There are 15 residues in the CDR3. V was cut by 4 bases and J by 5 bases, with 14 bases left in between. The CDR3 region has the DNA TGTGCCAGCAGCTCATGGGTGGGAGACAATGAAAAACTGTTTTTT. Residues: CASSSWVGDNEKLFF.

The chain has TRBV19 and TRBJ2-3, with 7 nucleotides matching TRBD2. The CDR3 contains 15 residues. CDR1 and CDR2 (germline): LNHDA, SQIVND (reference sequence). The junction had 7 bases not matched to a gene; V was cut back by 5 bases and J by 2 bases. The CDR3 DNA is TGTGCCAGTAGTGAAACGGGACTACACACAGATACGCAGTATTTT. Translating it yields CASSETGLHTDTQYF.

This chain uses TRBV10-3 with TRBJ2-1; 11 nucleotides match TRBD2. Trimming removed 6 bases from V and 8 bases from J; junction bases left unmatched: 6. CDR1 ENHRY and CDR2 SYGVKD come from the germline V gene. This CDR3 is 14 amino acids long. The CDR3 nucleotides are TGTGCCATCAGCGGGACTAGCGGCCTCGATGAGCAGTTCTTC. Its translation is CAISGTSGLDEQFF.

This clone was seen only a few times. V is TRBV4-2 and J is TRBJ2-1; 11 bases align to TRBD2. CDR1 is LGHNA, CDR2 YNFKEQ, per germline. The junction had 8 bases not matched to a gene; V was cut back by 0 bases and J by 4 bases. This CDR3 spans 18 amino acids. CDR3 residues: CASSQDRIAGGRYNEQFF. The CDR3 DNA is TGTGCCAGCAGCCAAGACCGAATAGCGGGAGGGAGATACAATGAGCAGTTCTTC.

The rearrangement uses TRBV30 and TRBJ1-2, with a possible D match to TRBD1 (5 bases). The V gene lost 3 bases and the J gene lost 2 bases, with 13 bases spanning the gap. Germline values: CDR1 GTSNPN, CDR2 SVGIG (reference sequence). This CDR3 is built from 14 residues. CDR3 sequence (DNA): TGTGCCTGGAGCGACAGAAGGGTAAACTATGGCTACACCTTC. As protein: CAWSDRRVNYGYTF.

This chain joins TRBV10-3 and TRBJ1-3, with unresolved D. CDR3 length: 11 residues. V was clipped by 11 bases and J by 2 bases, with 7 bases between them. CDR1 is ENHRY and CDR2 is SYGVKD in the germline V gene. This chain's CDR3 is CAVGAGNTIYF. The CDR3 DNA reads TGTGCCGTCGGGGCTGGAAACACCATATATTTT.

V and J are TRBV21-1 and TRBJ2-5; whether TRBD1, the table's D call, matches the DNA was not checked. TRBV21-1 is listed as a pseudogene. This CDR3 is 14 amino acids long. CDR3 amino acids: CASRGKWARETQYF. In DNA form, the CDR3 reads TGTGCCAGCAGGGGCAAGTGGGCCAGAGAGACCCAGTACTTC.

CDR3 sequence (DNA): TGTGCCAGCAGCTCGTACAGGACAGGGGTCAATAATGAAAAACTGTTTTTT. As protein: CASSSYRTGVNNEKLFF. The chain recombines TRBV7-9 with TRBJ1-4, with 9 bases identical to TRBD1. V gave up 4 bases and J gave up 4 bases; unmatched junction bases: 10. Germline V CDR1 and CDR2: SEHNR, FQNEAQ (reference sequence). The CDR3 contains 17 residues. Using reference TRBV7-9 and TRBJ1-4 for the parts outside the CDR3, the full variable domain is DTGVSQNPRHKITKRGQNVTFRCDPISEHNRLYWYRQTLGQGPEFLTYFQNEAQLEKSRLLSDRFSAERPKGSFSTLEIQRTEQGDSAMYLCASSSYRTGVNNEKLFFGSGTQLSVL.

This clone was counted only a few times. V usage is TRBV6-5 and J usage is TRBJ1-4; weak D call: TRBD1 (6 bases). V gave up 7 bases and J gave up 0 bases, with 9 bases separating them. This CDR3 comprises 14 residues. CDR1 and CDR2 (germline): MNHEY, SVGAGI. The CDR3 nucleotides are TGTGCCAGCAAGGACAGTGCAACTAATGAAAAACTGTTTTTT. Protein: CASKDSATNEKLFF.

This clone was counted a few times. The gene calls are TRBV18 and TRBJ1-1, with 9 bases aligning to TRBD1. Germline V gene lookup returns CDR1 KGHSH and CDR2 LQKENI. CDR3 size: 14 residues. Trimming removed 4 bases from V and 7 bases from J; junction bases left unmatched: 7. CDR3 sequence reads: CASSLAPGQGEAFF. Here the CDR3 DNA reads TGTGCCAGCTCACTCGCTCCGGGACAGGGTGAAGCTTTCTTT.